Below, 5 T cell receptor beta chains from the same sample are listed, as sequenced in a study of blood T cell repertoires in COVID-19. Generated by immunoSEQ multiplex PCR, the TCRdb table keeps only in-frame clones and is missing some. The data show more than 350,000 clones, over 75% seen once. Sequencing was performed on PBMCs or T cells enriched from blood (not recorded which). All receptors come from a young man who had recovered from COVID-19.

The chain recombines TRBV5-1 with TRBJ2-1, with D possibly matching TRBD1 (6 bases). This CDR3 is built from 14 residues. CDR1 and CDR2 from the germline V gene are SGHRS and YFSETQ. With 0 bases removed from V and 4 bases from J, the gap between germline ends came to 8 bases. The DNA of the CDR3 is TGCGCCAGCAGCTTGGTAGGGGGTTACAATGAGCAGTTCTTC. Its protein is CASSLVGGYNEQFF.

The J gene is TRBJ1-4, the V gene TRBV5-8; D is uncertain. Germline lookup yields CDR1 SGHTS and CDR2 YDEGEE. V was shortened by 1 base and J by 8 bases, with 12 bases between the two germline ends. This CDR3 has 14 amino acids. The CDR3, as DNA: TGTGCCAGCAGCTTGAGGCAGCGCGGCGAAAAACTGTTTTTT. Translating gives CASSLRQRGEKLFF.

The chain carries TRBV28 and TRBJ1-5; a weak D match, TRBD1 (6 bases). CDR1 and CDR2 from the germline V gene are MDHEN and SYDVKM. The CDR3 covers 14 residues. V dropped 5 bases and J dropped 3 bases, with 11 bases sitting between them. CDR3 protein: CASSLTGFNQPQHF. In nucleotides, the CDR3 is TGTGCCAGCAGTCTTACAGGGTTCAATCAGCCCCAGCATTTT.

This clone was seen a handful of times. This rearrangement joins TRBV6-2 or TRBV6-3 to TRBJ2-1; the match to TRBD2 covers 12 bases. Germline-derived CDR1 and CDR2 are MNHEY and SVGEGT. This CDR3 spans 15 amino acids. The V gene end was trimmed by 6 bases and the J gene end by 4 bases; junction bases not matched to a gene: 4. CDR3 protein: CASSPGTSGYNEQFF. For the CDR3, the DNA is TGTGCCAGCAGCCCCGGGACTAGCGGGTACAATGAGCAGTTCTTC.

CDR3 protein: CASSIAGGPQHF. The CDR3 coding sequence is TGTGCCAGTAGTATAGCGGGAGGGCCCCAGCATTTT. This chain uses TRBV19 with TRBJ1-5; D gene ambiguous. Germline V CDR1 and CDR2: LNHDA, SQIVND (reference sequence). CDR3 length: 12 amino acids. The V end was cut by 1 base, the J end by 9 bases, with 7 bases between.